Reported below is one TCR beta chain. With 4 bases removed from V and 5 bases from J, the gap between germline ends came to 12 bases. Germline-derived CDR1 and CDR2 are SGHRS and YFSETQ. CDR3 length equals 13 residues. The data were obtained in a study of blood T cell repertoires in COVID-19. As for the study in general: COVID-19 samples collected from the United States, Italy and Spain covered acute and convalescent phases. In each case, the material was cDNA or gDNA derived from T cells, B-cell-depleted T cells, or PBMCs.

Under the authors' procedure: Estimation of nucleated cell counts relied on the amplification of reference gene primers. Sequencing used immunoSEQ multiplex PCR; TCRdb keeps in-frame clones, though not all of them. That table gives V, J and clone size, and the DNA gave D and trimming. This sample has about 89,000 clones, with roughly 80% found just once. The specimen was peripheral blood. The sequence was collected from a human donor in a cohort sampled during active COVID-19. V and J are TRBV5-1 and TRBJ2-5; maybe TRBD1 (6 bases). In DNA, the CDR3 is TGCGCCAGCAGCCGGGACACCGGGGAGACCCAGTACTTC. Residues: CASSRDTGETQYF.